One sample yielded the 17 T cell receptor beta chains listed below, sequenced in a study of glioma-infiltrating T cells. Amplification of TCR alpha and beta CDR3 regions from RNA used iRepertoire nested multiplex PCR. TCRdb fed the multiplex PCR reads into MiXCR, producing one record per CDR3 protein. The data hold over 120,000 distinct CDR3 sequences, with roughly two fifths observed a single time. Sequences were obtained from glioma tissue, nonneoplastic brain tissue, or PBMCs (not recorded which). These receptor sequences come from a human donor with low-grade glioma or glioblastoma, undergoing nonglioma brain surgery, or in good health (not recorded which).

In its sample, this clonotype was seen a few times. The gene calls are TRBV7-2 and TRBJ2-2; D is unclear. The CDR3 is made up of 13 amino acids. V gave up 4 bases and J gave up 2 bases, with 5 bases separating them. The germline V gene encodes CDR1 SGHTA and CDR2 FQGNSA. This chain's CDR3 is CASSSVNTGELFF. For the CDR3, the DNA is TGTGCCAGCAGCTCTGTTAACACCGGGGAGCTGTTTTTT. The whole variable domain, filled in from reference TRBV7-2 and TRBJ2-2, reads GAGVSQSPSNKVTEKGKDVELRCDPISGHTALYWYRQSLGQGLEFLIYFQGNSAPDKSGLPSDRFSAERTGGSVSTLTIQRTQQEDSAVYLCASSSVNTGELFFGEGSRLTVL.

This chain links TRBV20-1 with TRBJ1-1, with 8 bases fitting TRBD1. CDR1 DFQATT and CDR2 SNEGSKA come from the germline V gene (reference sequence). V gave up 1 base and J gave up 10 bases; unmatched junction bases: 11. The CDR3 consists of 14 residues. The chain's CDR3 is CSARARQGWWGAFF. DNA for the CDR3: TGCAGTGCTAGAGCTAGACAGGGGTGGTGGGGAGCTTTCTTT.

The chain has TRBV29-1 and TRBJ2-3; 8 positions agree with TRBD2. V trimming: 7 bases; J trimming: 4 bases; junction bases outside the gene matches: 4. Looked up from germline, CDR1 is SQVTM and CDR2 is ANQGSEA. CDR3 length: 12 amino acids. The CDR3 reads CSGSGSSDTQYF. CDR3 DNA: TGCAGCGGAAGCGGGAGCTCAGATACGCAGTATTTT.

This chain joins TRBV4-2 and TRBJ2-5; D is unresolved. The CDR3 sequence is 14 residues long. The germline V and J ends were trimmed by 4 bases and 0 bases, with 9 bases remaining between them. The V gene's germline CDR1 is LGHNA and CDR2 YNFKEQ. CDR3 in amino acids: CASSLVGDQETQYF. CDR3 coding DNA: TGTGCCAGCAGCCTAGTTGGGGACCAAGAGACCCAGTACTTC.

The CDR3 loop reads CASSPGKDYGYTF. The CDR3 nucleotides read TGTGCCAGCTCACCCGGTAAAGACTATGGCTACACCTTC. The chain carries TRBV18 and TRBJ1-2; D gene uncertain. V was pared by 3 bases and J by 3 bases, with 8 bases between. This CDR3 has 13 amino acids. The germline V gene encodes CDR1 KGHSH and CDR2 LQKENI.

J is TRBJ2-3 and V is TRBV12-3 or TRBV12-4; weak D call: TRBD2 (5 bases). The CDR3 spans 14 residues. Trimming took off 5 bases at V and 2 bases at J, with 11 bases between the two ends. The CDR3 region is CASSEGLATDTQYF. The DNA of the CDR3 is TGTGCCAGCAGTGAAGGGCTAGCCACAGATACGCAGTATTTT.

This clonotype has only a few counts. The chain uses TRBV14 and TRBJ2-5; no reliable D call. The CDR3 totals 11 residues. Trimming removed 3 bases from V and 7 bases from J, with 6 bases in between. Germline values: CDR1 SGHDN, CDR2 FVKESK. CDR3 loop: CASSQHSTQYF. CDR3 sequence (DNA): TGTGCCAGCAGCCAGCATTCGACCCAGTACTTC.

The chain has TRBV28 and TRBJ1-1; D is perhaps TRBD1 (5 bases). Trimming pared 10 bases from V and 1 base from J, leaving 19 bases between. CDR1 and CDR2 from the germline V gene are MDHEN and SYDVKM. The CDR3 spans 15 residues. CDR3 residues: CATRPGGRANTEAFF. CDR3 nucleotide sequence: TGTGCCACCCGTCCCGGAGGCAGGGCGAACACTGAAGCTTTCTTT. The full variable domain, completed using reference TRBV28 and TRBJ1-1, is DVKVTQSSRYLVKRTGEKVFLECVQDMDHENMFWYRQDPGLGLRLIYFSYDVKMKEKGDIPEGYSVSREKKERFSLILESASTNQTSMYLCATRPGGRANTEAFFGQGTRLTVV.

This clonotype has just a few counts. V and J are TRBV15 and TRBJ1-6, with 7 bases aligning to TRBD1. Trimming cost V 5 bases and J 8 bases; bases outside gene matches: 6. This CDR3 comprises 14 residues. Per germline, CDR1 LNHNV and CDR2 YYDKDF (reference sequence). The CDR3 DNA is TGTGCCACCAGCGACAGGGCCTCCTATTCACCCCTCCACTTT. Its translation: CATSDRASYSPLHF.

The table lists this clonotype with a few counts. The chain carries TRBV6-1 and TRBJ1-5, with unresolved D. Germline-derived CDR1 and CDR2 are MNHNS and SASEGT. The CDR3 runs 11 residues. Trimming left V 11 bases short and J 6 bases short, with 11 bases between. The CDR3 protein is CASGRSQPQHF. The CDR3 region has the DNA TGTGCCTCTGGCCGTAGTCAGCCCCAGCATTTT.

With regard to this clonotype: A much larger clone sits a single nucleotide away, making a read error possible. V gene TRBV28 combines with J gene TRBJ2-3, with 8 bases aligning to TRBD1. The germline CDR1 and CDR2 sequences are MDHEN and SYDVKM. The CDR3 length is 15 residues. CDR3 DNA: TGTGCCAGCAGTTTGAGGGACAGGAGCACAGGTACGCAGTATTTT. Residues: CASSLRDRSTGTQYF. The variable domain in full, completed from reference TRBV28 and TRBJ2-3, reads DVKVTQSSRYLVKRTGEKVFLECVQDMDHENMFWYRQDPGLGLRLIYFSYDVKMKEKGDIPEGYSVSREKKERFSLILESASTNQTSMYLCASSLRDRSTGTQYFGPGTRLTVL.

This clonotype appeared once. V usage is TRBV9 and J usage is TRBJ2-5; 7 positions match TRBD1. Per germline, CDR1 SGDLS and CDR2 YYNGEE. The trim removed 2 bases at V and 3 bases at J, leaving 1 base unmatched. CDR3 length: 13 amino acids. CDR3 nucleotides: TGTGCCAGCAGCGTTCAGGGGGAAGAGACCCAGTACTTC. Its translation is CASSVQGEETQYF.

The chain recombines TRBV20-1 with TRBJ2-7, with 7 nucleotides matching TRBD1. V was pared by 2 bases and J by 3 bases, with 13 bases of the junction left unmatched. The V gene's germline CDR1 is DFQATT and CDR2 SNEGSKA (reference sequence). This CDR3 has 16 residues. The CDR3 region has the DNA TGCAGTGCTAGATACTTTGGGCAGGGGGTGGACTACGAGCAGTACTTC. This sequence encodes CSARYFGQGVDYEQYF.

This clonotype is medium-sized. The V and J genes are TRBV27 and TRBJ2-6; D is undetermined. Trimming stripped 5 bases from V and 0 bases from J, with 14 bases between. The CDR3 has 17 amino acids. Looked up from germline, CDR1 is MNHEY and CDR2 is SMNVEV (reference sequence). CDR3 sequence (DNA): TGTGCCAGCAGTCCTCAGCTCCCTAGCTCTGGGGCCAACGTCCTGACTTTC. Protein: CASSPQLPSSGANVLTF.

There are a few counts of this clonotype. This sequence joins TRBV6-2 or TRBV6-3 and TRBJ2-3; unclear D gene. This CDR3 has 14 amino acids. Between the trimmed V and J ends, which lost 6 bases and 0 bases, there was a span of 10 bases. In germline, CDR1 is MNHEY, CDR2 SVGEGT. CDR3 amino acids: CASRVWPSTDTQYF. CDR3 coding DNA: TGTGCCAGCAGGGTTTGGCCAAGCACAGATACGCAGTATTTT.

This rearrangement joins TRBV6-6 to TRBJ2-7, with D possibly matching TRBD1 (5 bases). V shed 6 bases and J shed 10 bases, with 13 bases lying between them. Germline-derived CDR1 and CDR2 are MNHNY and SVGAGI (reference sequence). This CDR3 contains 11 residues. In DNA form, the CDR3 reads TGTGCCAGCAGCGACGTCAGGGATCAGTACTTC. Its protein product is CASSDVRDQYF.

This clonotype occurred a few times. The rearrangement links TRBV7-9 to TRBJ2-3, with D unresolved. Looked up from germline, CDR1 is SEHNR and CDR2 is FQNEAQ (reference sequence). Trimming cost V 5 bases and J 3 bases, with 9 bases left between them. The CDR3 has 13 residues. CDR3 residues: CASSARLTDTQYF. The CDR3 DNA sequence: TGTGCCAGCAGCGCCCGATTGACAGATACGCAGTATTTT.